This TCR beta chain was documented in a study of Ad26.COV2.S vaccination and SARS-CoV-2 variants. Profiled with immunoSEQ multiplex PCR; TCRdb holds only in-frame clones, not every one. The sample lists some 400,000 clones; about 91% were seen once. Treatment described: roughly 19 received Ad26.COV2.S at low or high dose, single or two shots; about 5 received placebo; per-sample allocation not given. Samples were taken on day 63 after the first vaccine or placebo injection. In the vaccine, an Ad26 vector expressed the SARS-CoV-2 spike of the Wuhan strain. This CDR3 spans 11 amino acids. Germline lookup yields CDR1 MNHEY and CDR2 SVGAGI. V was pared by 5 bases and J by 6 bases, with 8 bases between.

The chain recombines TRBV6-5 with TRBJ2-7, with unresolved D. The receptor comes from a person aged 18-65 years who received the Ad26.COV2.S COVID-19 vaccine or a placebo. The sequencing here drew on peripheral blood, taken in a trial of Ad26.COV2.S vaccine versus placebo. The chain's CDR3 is CASSTASEQYF. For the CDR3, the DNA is TGTGCCAGCAGTACAGCCTCCGAGCAGTACTTC.